This TCR beta chain derives from a study of cytomegalovirus exposure and HLA in healthy donors. This CDR3 comprises 14 residues. The germline gives CDR1 WSHSY, CDR2 SAAADI. V was shortened by 0 bases and J by 8 bases, with 12 bases between the two germline ends. Whole-study findings and limits: Excluded: some indistinguishable V segments such as TRBV6-2 and TRBV6-3. Cytomegalovirus-associated status was assigned to about 180 TCR beta chains.

Primers: 60 Vbeta forward and 13 Jbeta reverse. Produced via immunoSEQ multiplex PCR; TCRdb's table is partial and in-frame only. The table records just over 150,000 clones, approximately 86% of them present only once. As concerns this clone: The antigen is undetermined.

The chain links TRBV10-2 to TRBJ2-3; no reliable D call. This receptor was taken from a woman younger than 30 in good health and CMV-seronegative. Material: PBMCs. The CDR3 loop is CASSESIGVATQYF. The CDR3 DNA sequence: TGCGCCAGCAGTGAGTCGATAGGTGTAGCTACGCAGTATTTT.